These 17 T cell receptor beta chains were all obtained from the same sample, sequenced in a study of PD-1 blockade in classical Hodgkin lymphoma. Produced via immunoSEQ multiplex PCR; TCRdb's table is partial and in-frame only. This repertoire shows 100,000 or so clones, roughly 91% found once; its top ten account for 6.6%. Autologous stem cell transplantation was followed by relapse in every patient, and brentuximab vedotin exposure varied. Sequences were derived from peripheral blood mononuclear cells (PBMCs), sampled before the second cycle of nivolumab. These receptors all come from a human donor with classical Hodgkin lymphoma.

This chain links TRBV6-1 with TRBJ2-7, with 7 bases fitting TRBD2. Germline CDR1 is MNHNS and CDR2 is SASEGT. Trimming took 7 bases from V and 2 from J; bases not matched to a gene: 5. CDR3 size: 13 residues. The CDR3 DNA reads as TGTGCCAGCACCCCCGGGGGGACCTACGAGCAGTACTTC. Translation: CASTPGGTYEQYF.

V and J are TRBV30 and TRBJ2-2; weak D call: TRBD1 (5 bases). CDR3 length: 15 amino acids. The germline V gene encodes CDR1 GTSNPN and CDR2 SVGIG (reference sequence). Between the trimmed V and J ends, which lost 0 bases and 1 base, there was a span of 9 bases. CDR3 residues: CAWSVLRENTGELFF. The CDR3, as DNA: TGTGCCTGGAGTGTCCTCAGGGAGAACACCGGGGAGCTGTTTTTT.

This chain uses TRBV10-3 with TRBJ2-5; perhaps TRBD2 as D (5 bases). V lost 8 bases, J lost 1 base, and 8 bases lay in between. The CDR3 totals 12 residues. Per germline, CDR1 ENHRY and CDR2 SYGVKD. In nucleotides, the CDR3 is TGTGCCATCTCGGGAATCCAAGAGACCCAGTACTTC. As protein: CAISGIQETQYF.

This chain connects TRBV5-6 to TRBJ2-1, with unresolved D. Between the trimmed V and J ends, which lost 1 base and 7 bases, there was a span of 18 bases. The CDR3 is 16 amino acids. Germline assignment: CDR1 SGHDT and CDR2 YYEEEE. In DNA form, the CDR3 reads TGTGCCAGCAGCTTGAAGGGAAAAGGGATTCATAATGAGCAGTTCTTC. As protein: CASSLKGKGIHNEQFF.

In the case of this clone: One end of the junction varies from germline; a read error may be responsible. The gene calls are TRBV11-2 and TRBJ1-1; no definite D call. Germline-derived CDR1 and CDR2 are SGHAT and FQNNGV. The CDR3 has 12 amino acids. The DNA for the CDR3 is TGTGCCAGCAGCCTAGACGGAGATAAAGCTTTCTTT. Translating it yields CASSLDGDKAFF.

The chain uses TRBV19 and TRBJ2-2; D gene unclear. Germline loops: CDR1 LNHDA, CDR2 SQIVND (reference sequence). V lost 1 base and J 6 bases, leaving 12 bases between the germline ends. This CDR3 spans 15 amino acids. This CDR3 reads CASSIVVSWAGELFF. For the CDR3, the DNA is TGTGCCAGTAGTATAGTTGTTTCGTGGGCCGGGGAGCTGTTTTTT.

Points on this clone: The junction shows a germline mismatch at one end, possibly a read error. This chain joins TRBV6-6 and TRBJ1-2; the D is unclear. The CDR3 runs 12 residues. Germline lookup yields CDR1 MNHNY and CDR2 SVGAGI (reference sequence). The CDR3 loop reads CASTYSGYGYTF. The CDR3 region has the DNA TGTGCCAGCACTTACTCAGGCTATGGCTACACCTTC.

The CDR3 region has the DNA TGTGCCAGCAGCTTAAGGCCCAACACAGATACGCAGTATTTT. Its translation: CASSLRPNTDTQYF. V and J are TRBV7-3 and TRBJ2-3, with no clear D. V lost 1 base and J lost 2, with 7 bases in between. CDR1 and CDR2 from the germline V gene are SGHTA and FQGTGA. CDR3 size: 14 residues.

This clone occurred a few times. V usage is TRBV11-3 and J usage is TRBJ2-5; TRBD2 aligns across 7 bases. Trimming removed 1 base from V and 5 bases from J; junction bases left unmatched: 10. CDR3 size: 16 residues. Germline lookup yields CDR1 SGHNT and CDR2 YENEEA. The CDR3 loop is CASSLGAASGSETQYF. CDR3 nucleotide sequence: TGTGCCAGCAGCTTAGGGGCCGCTAGCGGATCTGAGACCCAGTACTTC.

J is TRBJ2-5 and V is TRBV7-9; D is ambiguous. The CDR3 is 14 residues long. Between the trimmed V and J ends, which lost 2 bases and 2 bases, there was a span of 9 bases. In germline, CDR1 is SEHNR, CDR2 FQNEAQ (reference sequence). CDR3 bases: TGTGCCAGCAGCTTATGGGCAGATCAAGAGACCCAGTACTTC. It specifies CASSLWADQETQYF. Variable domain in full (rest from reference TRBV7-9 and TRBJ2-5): DTGVSQNPRHKITKRGQNVTFRCDPISEHNRLYWYRQTLGQGPEFLTYFQNEAQLEKSRLLSDRFSAERPKGSFSTLEIQRTEQGDSAMYLCASSLWADQETQYFGPGTRLLVL.

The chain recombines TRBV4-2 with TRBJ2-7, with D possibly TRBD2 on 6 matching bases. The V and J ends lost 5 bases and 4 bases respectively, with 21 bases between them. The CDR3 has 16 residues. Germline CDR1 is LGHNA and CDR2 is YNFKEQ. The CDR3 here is CASSSAVDSGVYEQYF. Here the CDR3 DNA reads TGTGCCAGCAGCTCGGCCGTTGATAGCGGAGTTTACGAGCAGTACTTC.

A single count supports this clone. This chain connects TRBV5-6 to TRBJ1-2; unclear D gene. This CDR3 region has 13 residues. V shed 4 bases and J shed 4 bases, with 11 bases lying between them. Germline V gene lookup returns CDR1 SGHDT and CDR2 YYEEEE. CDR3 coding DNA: TGTGCCAGCAGCCTAGGGTCCCTCTATGGCTACACCTTC. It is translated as CASSLGSLYGYTF.

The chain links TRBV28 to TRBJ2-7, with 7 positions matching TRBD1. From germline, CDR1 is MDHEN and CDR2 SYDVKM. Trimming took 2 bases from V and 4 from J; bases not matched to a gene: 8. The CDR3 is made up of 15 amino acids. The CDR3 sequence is CASSLHLGGSYEQYF. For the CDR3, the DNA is TGTGCCAGCAGTTTACATTTAGGGGGCTCTTACGAGCAGTACTTC. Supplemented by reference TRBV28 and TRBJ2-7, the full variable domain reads DVKVTQSSRYLVKRTGEKVFLECVQDMDHENMFWYRQDPGLGLRLIYFSYDVKMKEKGDIPEGYSVSREKKERFSLILESASTNQTSMYLCASSLHLGGSYEQYFGPGTRLTVT.

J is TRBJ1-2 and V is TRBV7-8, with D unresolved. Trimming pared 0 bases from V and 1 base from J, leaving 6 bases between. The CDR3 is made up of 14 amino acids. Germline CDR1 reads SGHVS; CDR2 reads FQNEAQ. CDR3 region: CASSLAGYNYGYTF. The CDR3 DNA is TGTGCCAGCAGCTTAGCAGGCTATAACTATGGCTACACCTTC.

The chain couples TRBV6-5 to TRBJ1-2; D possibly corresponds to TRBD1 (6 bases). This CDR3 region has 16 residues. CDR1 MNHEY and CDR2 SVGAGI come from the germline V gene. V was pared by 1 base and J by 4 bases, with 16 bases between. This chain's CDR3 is CASSYWGLGGAYGYTF. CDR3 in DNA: TGTGCCAGCAGTTACTGGGGTTTAGGGGGGGCCTATGGCTACACCTTC.

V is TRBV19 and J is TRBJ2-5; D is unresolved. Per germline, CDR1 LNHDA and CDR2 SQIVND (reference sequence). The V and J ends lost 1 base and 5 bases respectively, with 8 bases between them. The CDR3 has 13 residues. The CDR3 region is CASSIVLGETQYF. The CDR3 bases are TGTGCCAGTAGTATAGTCCTGGGGGAGACCCAGTACTTC.

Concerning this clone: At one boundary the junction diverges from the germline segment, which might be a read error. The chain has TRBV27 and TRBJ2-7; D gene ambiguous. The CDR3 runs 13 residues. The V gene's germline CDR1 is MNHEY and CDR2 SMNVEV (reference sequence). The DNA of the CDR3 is TGTGCCAGCAGTCCGACCACACCCTACGGGCAGTACTTC. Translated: CASSPTTPYGQYF.